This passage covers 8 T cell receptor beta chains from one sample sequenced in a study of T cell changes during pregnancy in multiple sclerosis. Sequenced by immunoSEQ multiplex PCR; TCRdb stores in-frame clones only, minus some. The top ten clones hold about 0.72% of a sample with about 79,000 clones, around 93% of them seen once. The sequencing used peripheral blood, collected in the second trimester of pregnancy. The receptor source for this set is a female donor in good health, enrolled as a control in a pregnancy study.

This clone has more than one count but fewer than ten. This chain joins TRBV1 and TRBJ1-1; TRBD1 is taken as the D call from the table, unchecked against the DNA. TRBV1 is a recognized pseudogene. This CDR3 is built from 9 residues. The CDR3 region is CTSSDTAFF. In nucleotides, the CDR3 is TGCACCAGCAGTGACACAGCTTTCTTT.

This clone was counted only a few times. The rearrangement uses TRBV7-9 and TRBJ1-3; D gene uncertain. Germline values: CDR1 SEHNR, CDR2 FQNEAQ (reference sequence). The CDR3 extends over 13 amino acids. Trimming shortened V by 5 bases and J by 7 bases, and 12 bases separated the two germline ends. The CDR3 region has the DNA TGTGCCAGCAGCACGATGGGAGGCAACACCATATATTTT. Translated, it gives CASSTMGGNTIYF.

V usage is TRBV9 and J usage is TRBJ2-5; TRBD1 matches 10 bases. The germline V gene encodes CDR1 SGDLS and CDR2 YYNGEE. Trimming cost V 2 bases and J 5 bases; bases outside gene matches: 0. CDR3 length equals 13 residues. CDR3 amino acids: CASSVGQGETQYF. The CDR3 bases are TGTGCCAGCAGCGTGGGACAGGGGGAGACCCAGTACTTC.

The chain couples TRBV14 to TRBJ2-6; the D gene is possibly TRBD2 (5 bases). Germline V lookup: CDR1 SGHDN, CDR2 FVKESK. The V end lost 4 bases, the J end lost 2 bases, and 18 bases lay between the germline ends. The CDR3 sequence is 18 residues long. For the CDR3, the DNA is TGTGCCAGCAGCCTATACGGGGTATCTCGCCCTGGGGCCAACGTCCTGACTTTC. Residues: CASSLYGVSRPGANVLTF.

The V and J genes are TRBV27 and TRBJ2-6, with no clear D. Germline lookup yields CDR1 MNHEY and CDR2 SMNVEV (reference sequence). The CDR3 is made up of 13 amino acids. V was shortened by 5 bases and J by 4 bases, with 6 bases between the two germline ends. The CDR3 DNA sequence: TGTGCCAGCAGTCTCTTGGGGGCCAACGTCCTGACTTTC. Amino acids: CASSLLGANVLTF.

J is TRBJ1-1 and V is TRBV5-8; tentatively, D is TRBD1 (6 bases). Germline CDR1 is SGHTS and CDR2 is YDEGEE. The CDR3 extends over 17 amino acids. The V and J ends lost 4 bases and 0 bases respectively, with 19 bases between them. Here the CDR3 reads CASSPSTGWGMNTEAFF. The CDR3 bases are TGTGCCAGCAGCCCAAGTACAGGGTGGGGGATGAACACTGAAGCTTTCTTT. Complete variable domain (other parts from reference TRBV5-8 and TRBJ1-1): EAGVTQSPTHLIKTRGQQATLRCSPISGHTSVYWYQQALGLGLQFLLWYDEGEERNRGNFPPRFSGRQFPNYSSELNVNALELEDSALYLCASSPSTGWGMNTEAFFGQGTRLTVV.

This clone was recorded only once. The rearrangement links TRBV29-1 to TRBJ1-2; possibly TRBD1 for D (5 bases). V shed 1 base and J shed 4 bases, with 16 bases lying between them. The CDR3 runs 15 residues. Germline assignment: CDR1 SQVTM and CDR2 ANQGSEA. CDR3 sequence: CSVEGQGIGGYGYTF. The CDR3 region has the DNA TGCAGCGTTGAAGGGCAGGGTATCGGCGGCTATGGCTACACCTTC.

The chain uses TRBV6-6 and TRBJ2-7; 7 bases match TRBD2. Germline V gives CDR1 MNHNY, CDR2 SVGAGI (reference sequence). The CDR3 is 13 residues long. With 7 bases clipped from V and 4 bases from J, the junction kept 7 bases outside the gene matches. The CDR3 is CASTTGGKYEQYF. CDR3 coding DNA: TGTGCCAGCACCACGGGGGGAAAATACGAGCAGTACTTC.